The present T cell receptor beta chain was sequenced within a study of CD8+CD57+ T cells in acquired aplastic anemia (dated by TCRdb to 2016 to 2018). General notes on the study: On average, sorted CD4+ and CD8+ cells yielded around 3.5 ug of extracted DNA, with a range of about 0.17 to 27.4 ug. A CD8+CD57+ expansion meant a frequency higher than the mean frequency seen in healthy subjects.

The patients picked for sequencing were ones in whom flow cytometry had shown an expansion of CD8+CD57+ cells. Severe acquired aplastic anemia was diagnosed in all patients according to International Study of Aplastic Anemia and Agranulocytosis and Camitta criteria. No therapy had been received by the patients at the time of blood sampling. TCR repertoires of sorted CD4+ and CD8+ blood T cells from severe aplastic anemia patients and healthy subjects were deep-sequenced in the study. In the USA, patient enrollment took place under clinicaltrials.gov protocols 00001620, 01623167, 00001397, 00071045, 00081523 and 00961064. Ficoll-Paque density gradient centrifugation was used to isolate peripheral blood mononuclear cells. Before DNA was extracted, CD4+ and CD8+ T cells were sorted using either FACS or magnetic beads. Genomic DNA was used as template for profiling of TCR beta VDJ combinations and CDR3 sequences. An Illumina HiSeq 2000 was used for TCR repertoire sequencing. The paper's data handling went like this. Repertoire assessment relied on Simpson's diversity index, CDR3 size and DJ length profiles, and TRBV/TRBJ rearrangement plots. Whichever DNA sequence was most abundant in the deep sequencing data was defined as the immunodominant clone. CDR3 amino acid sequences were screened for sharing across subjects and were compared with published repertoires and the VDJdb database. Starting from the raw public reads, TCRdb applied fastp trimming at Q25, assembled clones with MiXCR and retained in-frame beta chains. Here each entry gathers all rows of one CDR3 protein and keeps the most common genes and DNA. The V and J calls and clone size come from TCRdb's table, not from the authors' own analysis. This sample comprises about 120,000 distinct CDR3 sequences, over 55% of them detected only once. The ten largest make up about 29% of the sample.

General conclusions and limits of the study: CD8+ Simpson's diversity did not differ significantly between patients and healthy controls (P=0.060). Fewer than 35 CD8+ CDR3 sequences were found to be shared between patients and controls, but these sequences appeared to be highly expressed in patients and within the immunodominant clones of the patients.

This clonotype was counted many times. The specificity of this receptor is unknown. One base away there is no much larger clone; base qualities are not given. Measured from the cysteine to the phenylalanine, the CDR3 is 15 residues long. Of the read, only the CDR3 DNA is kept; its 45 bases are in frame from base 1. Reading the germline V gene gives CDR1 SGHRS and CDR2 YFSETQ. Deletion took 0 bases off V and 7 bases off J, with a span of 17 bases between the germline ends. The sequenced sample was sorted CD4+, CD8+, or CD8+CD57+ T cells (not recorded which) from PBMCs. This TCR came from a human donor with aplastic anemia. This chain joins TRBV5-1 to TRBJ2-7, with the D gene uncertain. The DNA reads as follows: TGCGCCAGCAGCTTGGTTAGCACGAGCTTGGGGGAGCAGTACTTC. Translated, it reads CASSLVSTSLGEQYF.